Detailed here is one T cell receptor beta chain. Repertoires were generated with immunoSEQ multiplex PCR, while TCRdb's copy carries only in-frame clones and drops some. The data hold about 100,000 clones, with 80% to 90% observed a single time. This specimen comes from a study of control samples from healthy donors and cancer patients. V lost 6 bases, J lost 2 bases, and 5 bases lay in between. The CDR3 loop spans 13 amino acids. The germline CDR1 and CDR2 sequences are MNHEY and SMNVEV (reference sequence). The sequencing input was blood. The sequence derives from a man aged 25 to 45 in good health. The chain has TRBV27 and TRBJ2-6, with D hard to call. CDR3 in amino acids: CASREPGANVLTF. The CDR3 DNA follows: TGTGCCAGCAGAGAACCTGGGGCCAACGTCCTGACTTTC.